The next 13 T cell receptor beta chains were all read from a single sample in a study of OX40 agonist ivuxolimab in advanced cancers. Libraries were prepared through the immunoSEQ multiplex PCR assay. TCRdb stores this immuneACCESS table with in-frame sequences only. Part of the clones is absent; in the studies checked, under half of the shortfall reflects unresolved V genes, and no reason is known for the rest. The sample records more than 80,000 clones, roughly 88% of which are singletons. Of the sample, 0.72% falls within the top ten clones. The sequences come from CD4+ or CD8+ T cells sorted from blood, collected in a trial of the OX40 agonist ivuxolimab. Receptor source: an adult with an advanced solid tumor such as melanoma, head and neck, liver or kidney cancer.

This clone was seen a few times. This chain links TRBV11-2 with TRBJ1-2; 8 nucleotides line up with TRBD1. CDR1 is SGHAT and CDR2 is FQNNGV in the germline V gene. J gave up 7 bases and V 2 bases, and 3 bases lay outside the gene matches. The CDR3 has 13 amino acids. The CDR3 here is CASSLSGGGGYTF. The CDR3 DNA sequence: TGTGCCAGCAGCTTATCAGGGGGCGGTGGCTACACCTTC. The whole variable domain, filled in from reference TRBV11-2 and TRBJ1-2, reads EAGVAQSPRYKIIEKRQSVAFWCNPISGHATLYWYQQILGQGPKLLIQFQNNGVVDDSQLPKDRFSAERLKGVDSTLKIQPAKLEDSAVYLCASSLSGGGGYTFGSGTRLTVV.

The gene calls are TRBV29-1 and TRBJ2-1, with D hard to call. Trimming took 3 bases from V and 4 from J, leaving 7 bases between them. CDR3 length: 12 residues. Germline assignment: CDR1 SQVTM and CDR2 ANQGSEA. The CDR3 is CSVDSSYNEQFF. The DNA for the CDR3 is TGCAGCGTTGATTCCTCATACAATGAGCAGTTCTTC.

The gene calls are TRBV2 and TRBJ1-6; D might be TRBD1 (5 bases). Germline CDR1 reads SNHLY; CDR2 reads FYNNEI. The CDR3 loop spans 14 amino acids. V was cut by 1 base and J by 10 bases, with 11 bases left in between. The DNA for the CDR3 is TGTGCCAGCAGTGAAGTCTGGACAAAGTCACCCCTCCACTTT. This encodes CASSEVWTKSPLHF.

The V gene is TRBV9, the J gene TRBJ1-4; D unresolved. The CDR3 totals 13 residues. Between the trimmed V and J ends, which lost 4 bases and 12 bases, there was a span of 16 bases. CDR1 is SGDLS, CDR2 YYNGEE, per germline. The CDR3 bases are TGTGCCAGCAGCATCGGCCTGAGTAGCGAACTGTTTTTT. It encodes CASSIGLSSELFF.

This clone was detected only once. The chain combines TRBV10-2 with TRBJ2-7; D not certain. Germline V CDR1 and CDR2: WSHSY, SAAADI. There are 14 residues in the CDR3. Trimming left V 7 bases short and J 3 bases short, with 16 bases between. This CDR3 is CASTAQGSNYEQYF. CDR3 coding DNA: TGCGCCAGCACCGCCCAAGGGTCAAACTACGAGCAGTACTTC.

The V call is TRBV5-1, the J call TRBJ2-1, with a weak D call TRBD2 (5 bases). The CDR3 is 15 amino acids. Germline lookup yields CDR1 SGHRS and CDR2 YFSETQ. The V gene lost 4 bases and the J gene lost 1 base, with 12 bases spanning the gap. CDR3 loop: CASSPTRGSYNEQFF. In nucleotides, the CDR3 is TGCGCCAGCAGCCCCACTCGCGGGTCCTACAATGAGCAGTTCTTC.

This chain uses TRBV6-5 with TRBJ1-1; 7 bases align to TRBD1. The junction had 2 bases not matched to a gene; V was cut back by 0 bases and J by 1 base. This CDR3 region has 15 residues. Per the germline V gene, CDR1 is MNHEY and CDR2 is SVGAGI. CDR3 residues: CASSYSPGGNTEAFF. CDR3 DNA: TGTGCCAGCAGTTACTCGCCAGGGGGGAACACTGAAGCTTTCTTT.

The chain carries TRBV18 and TRBJ1-5; 8 bases are a match to TRBD1. This CDR3 has 16 amino acids. The ends lost 5 bases at V and 1 base at J; junction bases unmatched: 7. The V gene's germline CDR1 is KGHSH and CDR2 LQKENI. CDR3 nucleotide sequence: TGTGCCAGCTCAACAATCGGACAGGGAAGCAATCAGCCCCAGCATTTT. Residues: CASSTIGQGSNQPQHF.

This clone appeared once. The genes are TRBV7-3 and TRBJ2-3; D remains ambiguous. The CDR3 consists of 12 residues. The V end lost 4 bases, the J end lost 9 bases, and 11 bases lay between the germline ends. Germline values: CDR1 SGHTA, CDR2 FQGTGA. CDR3 sequence reads: CASSSPLGTQYF. CDR3 sequence (DNA): TGTGCCAGCAGCTCCCCCCTCGGCACGCAGTATTTT.

This sequence joins TRBV30 and TRBJ1-2; TRBD1 matches at 7 bases. The CDR3 extends over 12 amino acids. Germline values: CDR1 GTSNPN, CDR2 SVGIG (reference sequence). The junction had 1 base not matched to a gene; V was cut back by 0 bases and J by 6 bases. DNA of the CDR3: TGTGCCTGGAGTGTACAGGGGAATGGCTACACCTTC. It encodes CAWSVQGNGYTF.

This chain connects TRBV19 to TRBJ1-2; D gene uncertain. The germline V and J ends were trimmed by 5 bases and 2 bases, with 15 bases remaining between them. The CDR3 length is 15 residues. Germline assignment: CDR1 LNHDA and CDR2 SQIVND (reference sequence). The CDR3 sequence: CASSHPPRGNYGYTF. DNA for the CDR3: TGTGCCAGTAGTCATCCCCCCCGAGGGAACTATGGCTACACCTTC.

V and J are TRBV10-2 and TRBJ1-1; tentative D call: TRBD1 (5 bases). The germline V and J ends were trimmed by 7 bases and 0 bases, with 9 bases remaining between them. The CDR3 runs to 13 residues. Germline-derived CDR1 and CDR2 are WSHSY and SAAADI. The CDR3 sequence: CASKGHMNTEAFF. The CDR3 DNA reads TGCGCCAGCAAGGGGCATATGAACACTGAAGCTTTCTTT.

The V and J genes are TRBV5-1 and TRBJ2-5; D unresolved. The V gene's germline CDR1 is SGHRS and CDR2 YFSETQ. CDR3 length equals 14 residues. V lost 0 bases and J lost 1, with 7 bases in between. The CDR3 is CASSLGPGQETQYF. CDR3 coding DNA: TGCGCCAGCAGCTTGGGGCCAGGCCAAGAGACCCAGTACTTC.